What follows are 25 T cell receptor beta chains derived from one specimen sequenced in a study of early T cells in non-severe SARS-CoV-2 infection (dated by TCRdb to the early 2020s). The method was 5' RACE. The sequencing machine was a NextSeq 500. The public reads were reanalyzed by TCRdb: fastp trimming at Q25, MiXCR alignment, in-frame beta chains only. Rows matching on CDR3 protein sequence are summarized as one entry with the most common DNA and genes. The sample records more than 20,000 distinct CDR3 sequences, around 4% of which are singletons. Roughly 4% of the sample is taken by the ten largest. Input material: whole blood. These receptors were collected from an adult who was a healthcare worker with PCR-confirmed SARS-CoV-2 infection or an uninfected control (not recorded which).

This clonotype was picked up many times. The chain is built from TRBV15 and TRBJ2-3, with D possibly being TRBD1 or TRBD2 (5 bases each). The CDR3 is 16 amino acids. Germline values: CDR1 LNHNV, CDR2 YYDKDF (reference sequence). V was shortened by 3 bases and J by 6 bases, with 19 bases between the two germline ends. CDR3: CATSRDLRGGVDTQYF. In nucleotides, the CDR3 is TGTGCCACCAGCAGGGACCTTCGTGGGGGAGTGGATACGCAGTATTTT.

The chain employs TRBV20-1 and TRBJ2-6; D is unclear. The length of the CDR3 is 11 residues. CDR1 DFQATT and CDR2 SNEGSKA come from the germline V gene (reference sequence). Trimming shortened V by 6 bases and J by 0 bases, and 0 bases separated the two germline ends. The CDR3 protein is CSASGANVLTF. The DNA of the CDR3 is TGCAGTGCCTCTGGGGCCAACGTCCTGACTTTC.

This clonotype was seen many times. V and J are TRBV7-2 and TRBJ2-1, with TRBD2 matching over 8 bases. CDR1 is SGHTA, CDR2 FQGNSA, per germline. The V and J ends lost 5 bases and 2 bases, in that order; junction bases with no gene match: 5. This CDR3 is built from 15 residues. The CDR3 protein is CASSRASGPYNEQFF. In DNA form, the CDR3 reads TGTGCCAGCAGCCGTGCTAGCGGGCCCTACAATGAGCAGTTCTTC. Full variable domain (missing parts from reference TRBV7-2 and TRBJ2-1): GAGVSQSPSNKVTEKGKDVELRCDPISGHTALYWYRQSLGQGLEFLIYFQGNSAPDKSGLPSDRFSAERTGGSVSTLTIQRTQQEDSAVYLCASSRASGPYNEQFFGPGTRLTVL.

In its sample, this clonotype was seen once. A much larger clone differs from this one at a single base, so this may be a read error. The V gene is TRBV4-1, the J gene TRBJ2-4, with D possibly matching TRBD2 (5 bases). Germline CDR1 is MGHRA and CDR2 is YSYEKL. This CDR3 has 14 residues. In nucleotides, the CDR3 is TGCGCCAGCTGCCAAGGACTTCGCAAAAACATTCAGTACTTC. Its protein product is CASCQGLRKNIQYF.

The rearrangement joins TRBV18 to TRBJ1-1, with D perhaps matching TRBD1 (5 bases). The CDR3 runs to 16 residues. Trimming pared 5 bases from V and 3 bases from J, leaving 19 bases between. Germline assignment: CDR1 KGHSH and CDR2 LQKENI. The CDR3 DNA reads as TGTGCCAGCTCAACCGTCTCATGGGGCATCGACACTGAAGCTTTCTTT. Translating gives CASSTVSWGIDTEAFF.

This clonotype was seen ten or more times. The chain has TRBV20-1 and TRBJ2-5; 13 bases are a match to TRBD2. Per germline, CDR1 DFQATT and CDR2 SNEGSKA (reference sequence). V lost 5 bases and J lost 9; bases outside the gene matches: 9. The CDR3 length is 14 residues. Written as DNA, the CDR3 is TGCAGTGCTTCAAACGGGGGACTAGCGGGATCCCAGTACTTC. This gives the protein CSASNGGLAGSQYF.

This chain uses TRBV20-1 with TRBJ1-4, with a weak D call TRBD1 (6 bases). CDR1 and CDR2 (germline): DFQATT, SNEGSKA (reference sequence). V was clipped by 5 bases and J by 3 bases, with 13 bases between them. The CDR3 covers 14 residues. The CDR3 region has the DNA TGCAGTGCTTATAGGGGGGTGGCTAATGAAAAACTGTTTTTT. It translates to CSAYRGVANEKLFF.

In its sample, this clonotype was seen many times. CDR3 nucleotides: TGTGCCAGCAGTTACGGGCTCGCTTACACAGATACGCAGTATTTT. Amino acids: CASSYGLAYTDTQYF. This chain joins TRBV6-2 or TRBV6-3 and TRBJ2-3, with no clear D. The CDR3 has 15 residues. Trimming removed 2 bases at V and 2 bases at J, with 11 bases between. CDR1 is MNHEY, CDR2 SVGEGT, per germline.

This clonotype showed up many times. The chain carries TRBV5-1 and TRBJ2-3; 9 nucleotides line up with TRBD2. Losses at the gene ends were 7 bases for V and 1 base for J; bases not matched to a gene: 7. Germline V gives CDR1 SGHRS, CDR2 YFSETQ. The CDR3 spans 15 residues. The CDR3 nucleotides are TGCGCCAGCCATAGCGGGAGTGGTGGCACAGATACGCAGTATTTT. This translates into CASHSGSGGTDTQYF.

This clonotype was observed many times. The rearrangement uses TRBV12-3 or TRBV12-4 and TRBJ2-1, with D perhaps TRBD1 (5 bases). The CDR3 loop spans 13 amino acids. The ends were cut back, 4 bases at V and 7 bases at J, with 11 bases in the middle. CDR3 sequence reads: CASSSSGLNEQFF. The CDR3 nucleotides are TGTGCCAGCAGTTCCTCAGGGCTGAATGAGCAGTTCTTC.

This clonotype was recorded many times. The chain's CDR3 is CASSEGGGNQPQHF. In nucleotides, the CDR3 is TGCGCCAGCAGTGAAGGGGGCGGGAATCAGCCCCAGCATTTT. The chain carries TRBV10-2 and TRBJ1-5, with TRBD1 matching over 7 bases. The junction had 3 bases not matched to a gene; V was cut back by 3 bases and J by 4 bases. CDR3 size: 14 residues. Per germline, CDR1 WSHSY and CDR2 SAAADI.

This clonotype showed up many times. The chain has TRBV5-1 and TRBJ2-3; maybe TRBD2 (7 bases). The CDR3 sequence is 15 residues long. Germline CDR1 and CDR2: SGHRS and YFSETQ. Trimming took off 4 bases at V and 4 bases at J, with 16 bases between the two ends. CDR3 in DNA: TGCGCCAGCAGCGGGGGCCAGGGGAGGGCAGATACGCAGTATTTT. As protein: CASSGGQGRADTQYF.

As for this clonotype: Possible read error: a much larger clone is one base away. The CDR3 DNA reads as TGTGCCAGCAGTTTCTGCCTTAATGAGCAGTTCTTC. Translation: CASSFCLNEQFF. The J gene is TRBJ2-1, the V gene TRBV12-3 or TRBV12-4; no firm D call. The CDR3 has 12 amino acids. Trimming removed 3 bases from V and 7 bases from J, with 7 bases in between.

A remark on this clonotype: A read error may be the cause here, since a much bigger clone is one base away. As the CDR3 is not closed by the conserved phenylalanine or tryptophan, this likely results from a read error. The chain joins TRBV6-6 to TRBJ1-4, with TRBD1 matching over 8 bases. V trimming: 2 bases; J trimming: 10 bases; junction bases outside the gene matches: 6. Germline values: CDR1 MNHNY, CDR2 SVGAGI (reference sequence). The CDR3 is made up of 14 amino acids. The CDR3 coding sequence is TGTGCCAGCAGTTACCGGACAGGGTGGGGAAAACTGTTTTCT. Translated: CASSYRTGWGKLFS.

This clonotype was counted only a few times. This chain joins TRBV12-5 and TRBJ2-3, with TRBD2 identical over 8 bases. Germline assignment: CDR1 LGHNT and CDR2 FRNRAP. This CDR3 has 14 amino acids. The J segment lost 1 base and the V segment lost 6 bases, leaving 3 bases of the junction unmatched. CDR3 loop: CASGSAGGTDTQYF. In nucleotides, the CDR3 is TGTGCTAGTGGCTCAGCGGGAGGCACAGATACGCAGTATTTT.

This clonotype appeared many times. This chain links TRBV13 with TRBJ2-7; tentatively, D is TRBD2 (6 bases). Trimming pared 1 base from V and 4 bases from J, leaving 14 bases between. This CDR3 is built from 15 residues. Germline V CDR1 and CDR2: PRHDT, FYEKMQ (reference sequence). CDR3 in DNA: TGTGCCAGCAGCTTAGACCCTAGCGAGCGATACGAGCAGTACTTC. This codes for CASSLDPSERYEQYF.

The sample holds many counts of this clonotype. CDR3 region: CASSVSAETIYSNQPQHF. The CDR3 DNA reads TGTGCCAGCAGCGTGTCGGCAGAGACCATTTATAGCAATCAGCCCCAGCATTTT. V gene TRBV9 combines with J gene TRBJ1-5; D is uncertain. Trimming removed 2 bases at V and 0 bases at J, with 18 bases between. Germline CDR1 SGDLS, CDR2 YYNGEE. The CDR3 is 18 residues long.

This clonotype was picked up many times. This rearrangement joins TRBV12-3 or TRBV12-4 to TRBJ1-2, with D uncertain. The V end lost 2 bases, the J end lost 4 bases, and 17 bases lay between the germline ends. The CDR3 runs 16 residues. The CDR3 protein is CASSLSPPEGPYGYTF. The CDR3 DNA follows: TGTGCCAGCAGTTTATCCCCCCCGGAGGGCCCCTATGGCTACACCTTC.

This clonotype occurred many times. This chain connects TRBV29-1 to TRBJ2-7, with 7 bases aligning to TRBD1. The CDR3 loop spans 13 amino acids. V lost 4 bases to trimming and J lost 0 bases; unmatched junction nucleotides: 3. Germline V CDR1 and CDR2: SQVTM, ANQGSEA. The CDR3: CSVVGDSSYEQYF. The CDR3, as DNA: TGCAGCGTTGTCGGGGACAGCTCCTACGAGCAGTACTTC.

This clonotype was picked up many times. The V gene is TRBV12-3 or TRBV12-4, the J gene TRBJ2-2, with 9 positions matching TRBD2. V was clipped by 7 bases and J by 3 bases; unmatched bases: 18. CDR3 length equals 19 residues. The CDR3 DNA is TGTGCCAGCACCATCCTAGTAAGGCTAGCGGGGTTATACACCGGGGAGCTGTTTTTT. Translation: CASTILVRLAGLYTGELFF.

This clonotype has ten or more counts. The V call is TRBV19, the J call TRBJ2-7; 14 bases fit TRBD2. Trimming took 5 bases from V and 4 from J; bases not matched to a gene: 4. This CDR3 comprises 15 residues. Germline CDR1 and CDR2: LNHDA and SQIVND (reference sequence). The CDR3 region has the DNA TGTGCCAGTAGTTGGGGGACTAGCGGGGGATACGAGCAGTACTTC. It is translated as CASSWGTSGGYEQYF.

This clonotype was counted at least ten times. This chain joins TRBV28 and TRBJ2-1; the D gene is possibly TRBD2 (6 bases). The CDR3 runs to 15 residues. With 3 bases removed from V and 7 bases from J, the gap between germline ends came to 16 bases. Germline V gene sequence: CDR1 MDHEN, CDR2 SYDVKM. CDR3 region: CASSFRGSGRNEQFF. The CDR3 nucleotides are TGTGCCAGCAGTTTTAGGGGATCGGGGAGGAATGAGCAGTTCTTC.

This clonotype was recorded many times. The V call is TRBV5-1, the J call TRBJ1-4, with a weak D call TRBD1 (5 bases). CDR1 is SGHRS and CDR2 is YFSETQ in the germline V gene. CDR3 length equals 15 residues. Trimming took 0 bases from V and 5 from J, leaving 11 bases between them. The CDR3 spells CASSLENKGNEKLFF. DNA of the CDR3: TGCGCCAGCAGCTTGGAAAATAAGGGGAATGAAAAACTGTTTTTT. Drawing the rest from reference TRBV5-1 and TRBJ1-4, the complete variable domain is KAGVTQTPRYLIKTRGQQVTLSCSPISGHRSVSWYQQTPGQGLQFLFEYFSETQRNKGNFPGRFSGRQFSNSRSEMNVSTLELGDSALYLCASSLENKGNEKLFFGSGTQLSVL.

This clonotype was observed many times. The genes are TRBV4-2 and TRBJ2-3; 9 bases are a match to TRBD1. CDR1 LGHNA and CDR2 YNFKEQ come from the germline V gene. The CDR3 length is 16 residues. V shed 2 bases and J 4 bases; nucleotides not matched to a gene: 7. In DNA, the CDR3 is TGTGCCAGCAGCCAATTAGGACAGGGGTTCGCAGATACGCAGTATTTT. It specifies CASSQLGQGFADTQYF.

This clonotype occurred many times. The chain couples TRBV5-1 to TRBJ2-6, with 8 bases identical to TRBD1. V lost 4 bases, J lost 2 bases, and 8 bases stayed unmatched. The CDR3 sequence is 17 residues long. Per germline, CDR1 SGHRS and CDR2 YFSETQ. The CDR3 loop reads CASSKGQGSAGANVLTF. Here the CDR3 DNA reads TGCGCCAGCAGCAAAGGACAGGGATCGGCTGGGGCCAACGTCCTGACTTTC.